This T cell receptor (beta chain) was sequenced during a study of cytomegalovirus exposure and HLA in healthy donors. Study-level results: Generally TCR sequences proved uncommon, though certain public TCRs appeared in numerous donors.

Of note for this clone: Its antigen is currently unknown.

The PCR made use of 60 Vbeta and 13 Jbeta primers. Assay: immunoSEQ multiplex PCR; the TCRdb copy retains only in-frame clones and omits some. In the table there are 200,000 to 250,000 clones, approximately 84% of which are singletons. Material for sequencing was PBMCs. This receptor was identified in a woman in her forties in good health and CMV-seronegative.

The CDR3 loop reads CASSFSGKETQYF. CDR3 bases: TGCGCCAGCAGCTTTTCAGGGAAAGAGACCCAGTACTTC. The V and J genes are TRBV5-1 and TRBJ2-5; perhaps TRBD1 as D (5 bases). The germline V and J ends were trimmed by 2 bases and 3 bases, with 8 bases remaining between them. This CDR3 has 13 residues. Germline CDR1 is SGHRS and CDR2 is YFSETQ.